This TCR beta chain was obtained from a study of beta chain features in type 1 diabetes. Study-level information: Patients and healthy donors were similar in age, gender and cell yields.

Expressed TCRB transcripts were sequenced because the isolated RNA had all been reverse transcribed beforehand. Data came from immunoSEQ multiplex PCR; TCRdb stores just in-frame clones and leaves some out. The data show 350,000 to 400,000 clones, more than 13% seen once. Study-wide results and limits: In patients and controls equally, PCR might favor templates that are shorter.

The germline V gene has CDR1 MDHEN and CDR2 SYDVKM. The J segment lost 4 bases and the V segment lost 8 bases, leaving 5 bases of the junction unmatched. The CDR3 sequence is 13 residues long. This clone was seen only a few times. The antigen is undetermined. Sequenced: naive CD4+ T cells from blood. This sequence joins TRBV28 and TRBJ1-1; TRBD1 agrees at 9 bases. This clonotype was sampled from a woman in her late teens or twenties in good health. The CDR3 bases are TGTGCCAGCCGAAGGGACAGGGTCACTGAAGCTTTCTTT. Amino acid sequence: CASRRDRVTEAFF.